Listed below are T cell receptor beta chains from one sample, sequenced in a study of blood T cell repertoires in COVID-19. Sequencing used immunoSEQ multiplex PCR; TCRdb keeps in-frame clones, though not all of them. The data contain about 140,000 clones, 80% to 90% of them singletons. The sequenced sample was peripheral blood. The source of these receptors is a man between 60 and 70 years old with active or convalescent COVID-19. Both conserved end residues are part of each CDR3. A D gene is named only where the DNA matches it firmly. The listing skips clone size in some rows; elsewhere it reads once, few, many or a size class.

D gene	V gene	J gene	clone size	CDR3 DNA	CDR3 protein
TRBD2	TRBV4-1	TRBJ2-7	NA	TGCGCCAGCAGCCAAGATAGAGGCGGGAGGACCTACGAGCAGTACTTC	CASSQDRGGRTYEQYF
NA	TRBV28	TRBJ1-2	once	TGTGCCAGCAGTTTATCGGCGGGGGCGCTAGCTTATTTGGCCCCCGCCTATGGCTACACCTTC	CASSLSAGALAYLAPAYGYTF
NA	TRBV18	TRBJ2-1	NA	TGTGCCAGCTCACCACCGGGAGCTGCCTACAATGAGCAGTTCTTC	CASSPPGAAYNEQFF
TRBD1	TRBV4-1	TRBJ1-4	once	TGCGCCAGCAGCCCCCAGGAGGGGGCCAATGAAAAACTGTTTTTT	CASSPQEGANEKLFF
TRBD2	TRBV15	TRBJ2-7	NA	TGTGCCACCAGCAGAGATGCCTTTAGCGGGGAGTCCTACGAGCAGTACTTC	CATSRDAFSGESYEQYF
NA	TRBV28	TRBJ1-5	NA	TGTGCCAGCAGTTTAGGAGGAGTCGTTTGGCCCCAGCATTTT	CASSLGGVVWPQHF
NA	TRBV6-6	TRBJ1-2	NA	TGTGCCAGCAGCCCCTCGAACTATGGCTACACCTTC	CASSPSNYGYTF
TRBD1	TRBV7-9	TRBJ1-4	NA	TGTGCCAGCAGCCGGACAGGGGGGGAGGAAAAACTGTTTTTT	CASSRTGGEEKLFF
NA	TRBV30	TRBJ1-6	NA	TGTGCCTGGAGTGTAGCGCTTGGGGGGACGGGTTCACCCCTCCACTTT	CAWSVALGGTGSPLHF
NA	TRBV11-2	TRBJ2-5	once	TGTGCCAGCAGCCCCCAAGGGGCGGTGGCCCAGTACTTC	CASSPQGAVAQYF
NA	TRBV7-8	TRBJ2-1	once	TGTGCCAGCAGCCTGGGCAGTTTGGATGAGCAGTTCTTC	CASSLGSLDEQFF
TRBD1	TRBV7-9	TRBJ1-4	NA	TGTGCCAGCAGCTTAGTTGAGGGACAGGGGGAAAAACTGTTTTTT	CASSLVEGQGEKLFF
NA	TRBV28	TRBJ1-5	NA	TGTGCCAGCAGTCTCATGGTGACGGGGCCCCAGCATTTT	CASSLMVTGPQHF
TRBD1	TRBV12-3/TRBV12-4	TRBJ2-7	NA	TGTGCCAGCAGCCCGGACAGGAACGAGCAGTACTTC	CASSPDRNEQYF
NA	TRBV5-1	TRBJ2-2	NA	TGCGCCAGCAGCTTGTGGGGCGAAAACACCGGGGAGCTGTTTTTT	CASSLWGENTGELFF
NA	TRBV24-1	TRBJ2-3	NA	TGTGCCACCACAGGTTGGGGCACAGATACGCAGTATTTT	CATTGWGTDTQYF
TRBD1	TRBV9	TRBJ2-1	NA	TGTGCCAGCAGCTTTCGGACAGGGGCGGGCGATGAGCAGTTCTTC	CASSFRTGAGDEQFF
TRBD1	TRBV6-5	TRBJ2-7	NA	TGTGCCAGCACCCAAACCCGGGACAGGGCCGAGCAGTACTTC	CASTQTRDRAEQYF
NA	TRBV19	TRBJ1-3	few	TGTGCCAGTAGTATAGGACTGGCAGGGGCAACTGGAAACACCATATATTTT	CASSIGLAGATGNTIYF
TRBD1	TRBV7-2	TRBJ1-4	NA	TGTGCCAGCAGCACGGACAGGGCTAATGAAAAACTGTTTTTT	CASSTDRANEKLFF
NA	TRBV5-1	TRBJ1-2	NA	TGCGCCAGCAGCTTGACAACCTCTGGCTACACCTTC	CASSLTTSGYTF
NA	TRBV19	TRBJ1-3	NA	TGTGCCAGCGGGAAAAGGCGCGAAGACACCATATATTTT	CASGKRREDTIYF
TRBD1	TRBV20-1	TRBJ1-1	NA	TGCAGTGTCGGGGACAGCACTGAAGCTTTCTTT	CSVGDSTEAFF
NA	TRBV29-1	TRBJ2-6	NA	TGCAGCGTTGACGGAGGGCCCGACCTCTATGGGGCCAACGTCCTGACTTTC	CSVDGGPDLYGANVLTF
NA	TRBV6-5	TRBJ1-2	NA	TGTGCCAGCAGCTCTCCCGGGACACACTATGGCTACACCTTC	CASSSPGTHYGYTF
NA	TRBV30	TRBJ2-7	NA	TGTGCCTGGAGTGTATCCGAGGGCCGCTACGAGCAGTACTTC	CAWSVSEGRYEQYF
NA	TRBV11-1	TRBJ2-2	NA	TGTGCCAGCAGCTTACTGTACACCGGGGAGCTGTTTTTT	CASSLLYTGELFF
TRBD1	TRBV5-1	TRBJ1-4	NA	TGCGCCAGCAGCTTGGGGACAGGTTCAACTAATGAAAAACTGTTTTTT	CASSLGTGSTNEKLFF
NA	TRBV6-2/TRBV6-3	TRBJ2-2	NA	TGTGCCAGCAGTTACGACAGATCGAACACCGGGGAGCTGTTTTTT	CASSYDRSNTGELFF
NA	TRBV28	TRBJ1-6	NA	TGTGCCAGCAGTTTAGTTCCCGATTCACCCCTCCACTTT	CASSLVPDSPLHF
TRBD2	TRBV11-2	TRBJ2-1	NA	TGTGCCAGCAGCTTAACTAGCGCCTCCTACAATGAGCAGTTCTTC	CASSLTSASYNEQFF
NA	TRBV14	TRBJ1-1	NA	TGTGCCAGCAGCCACCGGCGGACGGGAGCCACTGAAGCTTTCTTT	CASSHRRTGATEAFF
NA	TRBV21-1	TRBJ2-7	NA	TGTGCCAGCAGCACACGGGACAGGGATTCCTACGAGCAGTACTTC	CASSTRDRDSYEQYF
TRBD1	TRBV19	TRBJ2-1	NA	TGTGCCAGTACCCCGGGACAGTTCGTAGGTGAGCAGTTCTTC	CASTPGQFVGEQFF
TRBD1	TRBV19	TRBJ1-5	NA	TGTGCCAGTAGTCGGGACAGGGATTGTCAGCCCCAGCATTTT	CASSRDRDCQPQHF
TRBD1	TRBV6-5	TRBJ1-5	NA	TGTGCCAGCAGCGCGACAGGGGGGGCTCAGCCCCAGCATTTT	CASSATGGAQPQHF
TRBD2	TRBV28	TRBJ2-7	NA	TGTGCCAGCAGTTCACGTCGACTAGCGGGAGGATCCTACGAGCAGTACTTC	CASSSRRLAGGSYEQYF
TRBD1	TRBV18	TRBJ2-5	NA	TGTGCCAGCTCGTCGACAGGGAGAGAGACCCAGTACTTC	CASSSTGRETQYF
NA	TRBV4-2	TRBJ1-5	few	TGTGCCAGCAGCCTCAGTCGGGGCAATCAGCCCCAGCATTTT	CASSLSRGNQPQHF
TRBD2	TRBV3-1/TRBV3-2	TRBJ2-5	NA	TGTGCCAGCAGCCAACCTCCGGGACTAGCAACGGAGACCCAGTACTTC	CASSQPPGLATETQYF
NA	TRBV4-1	TRBJ2-7	once	TGCGCCAGCAGCCAAGATGTTGGGGCCCAATACTACGAGCAGTACTTC	CASSQDVGAQYYEQYF
TRBD1	TRBV27	TRBJ2-7	NA	TGTGCCAGCAGTTTATCCTCCCGGGACAGGGGTGTCCCGAGGAACGAGCAGTACTTC	CASSLSSRDRGVPRNEQYF
TRBD1	TRBV7-9	TRBJ2-7	NA	TGTGCCAGCAGCCGCACAGGGGGCAACGGAGAGCAGTACTTC	CASSRTGGNGEQYF
NA	TRBV21-1	TRBJ2-5	once	TGTGCCAGCAGCATGATGCCGTTTCTGACTAGCGGGAGGCCGACTCGAGAAGAGACCCAGTACTTC	CASSMMPFLTSGRPTREETQYF
TRBD2	TRBV5-1	TRBJ2-7	NA	TGCGCCAGCAGCTTGACTAGCGGGGGATCCTACGAGCAGTACTTC	CASSLTSGGSYEQYF
TRBD2	TRBV4-2	TRBJ2-3	NA	TGTGCCAGCAGCCACCTAACCGGGACTAGCGGGAGTCCTCCAGATACGCAGTATTTT	CASSHLTGTSGSPPDTQYF
NA	TRBV19	TRBJ1-5	NA	TGTGCCAGTAGTTCCCAGAGGAACCAGCCCCAGCATTTT	CASSSQRNQPQHF
TRBD1	TRBV19	TRBJ2-3	NA	TGTGCCAGTAGTCCCCTGGAGAGGGGGCGGGTAGATACGCAGTATTTT	CASSPLERGRVDTQYF